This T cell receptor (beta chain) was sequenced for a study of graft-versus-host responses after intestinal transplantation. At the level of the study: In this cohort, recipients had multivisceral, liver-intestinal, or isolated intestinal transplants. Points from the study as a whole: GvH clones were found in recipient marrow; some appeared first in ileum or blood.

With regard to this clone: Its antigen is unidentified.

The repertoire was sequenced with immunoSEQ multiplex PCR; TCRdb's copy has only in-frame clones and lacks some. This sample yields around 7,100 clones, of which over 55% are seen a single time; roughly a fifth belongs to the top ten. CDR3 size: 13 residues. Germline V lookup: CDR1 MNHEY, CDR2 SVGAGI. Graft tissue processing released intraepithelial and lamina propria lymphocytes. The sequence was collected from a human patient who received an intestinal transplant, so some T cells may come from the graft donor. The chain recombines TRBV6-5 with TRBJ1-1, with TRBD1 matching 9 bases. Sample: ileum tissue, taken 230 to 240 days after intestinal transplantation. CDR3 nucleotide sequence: TGTGATAGTAGACAGGGGGTAAACACTGAAGCTTTCTTT. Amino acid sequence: CDSRQGVNTEAFF.